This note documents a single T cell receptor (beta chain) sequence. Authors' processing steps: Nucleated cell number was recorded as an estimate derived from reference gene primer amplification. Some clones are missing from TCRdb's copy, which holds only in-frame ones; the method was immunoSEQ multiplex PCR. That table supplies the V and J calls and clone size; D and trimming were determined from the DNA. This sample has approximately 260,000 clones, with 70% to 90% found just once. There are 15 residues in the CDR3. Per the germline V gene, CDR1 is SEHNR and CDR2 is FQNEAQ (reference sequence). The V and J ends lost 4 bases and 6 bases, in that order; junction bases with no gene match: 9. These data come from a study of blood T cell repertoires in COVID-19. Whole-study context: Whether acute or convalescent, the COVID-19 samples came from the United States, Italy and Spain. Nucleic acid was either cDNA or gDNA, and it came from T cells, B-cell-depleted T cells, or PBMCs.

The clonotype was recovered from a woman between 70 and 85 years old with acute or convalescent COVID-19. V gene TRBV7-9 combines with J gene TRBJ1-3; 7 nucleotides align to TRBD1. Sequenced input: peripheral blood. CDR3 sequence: CASSSPTGQANTIYF. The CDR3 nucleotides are TGTGCCAGCAGCTCACCGACAGGGCAAGCAAACACCATATATTTT.